This T cell receptor beta chain was sequenced for a study of shared clonotypes between healthy human individuals. The naive CD8 subset, CD45RO-negative cells positively selected for CCR7, excluded terminally differentiated effector memory CD45RA+ cells. For this clone: Its specificity is unknown.

This CDR3 region has 14 residues. CDR1 and CDR2 (germline): SQVTM, ANQGSEA. J lost 4 bases, V lost 4 bases, and 2 bases had no gene match. Study conclusions and caveats: Naive subsets tended to show greater estimated richness than memory subsets.

Once extracted for a subset, genomic DNA was divided evenly among several immunoSEQ plates. The protocol was immunoSEQ multiplex PCR, while the TCRdb copy is restricted to in-frame clones and leaves out a portion. The table includes over 2 million clones, approximately 94% detected once. V gene TRBV29-1 combines with J gene TRBJ2-1; TRBD2 agrees at 12 bases. Sequenced: naive CD8+ T cells sorted from blood. The sequence was obtained from a young man in good health. The CDR3 loop is CSVGTSGTYNEQFF. The CDR3 coding sequence is TGCAGCGTTGGGACTAGCGGGACTTACAATGAGCAGTTCTTC.